A selection of T cell receptor beta chains follows, all from one sample in a study of blood T cell repertoires in COVID-19. Generated by immunoSEQ multiplex PCR, the TCRdb table keeps only in-frame clones and is missing some. The sample contains 230,000 or so clones, 90% of which appear only once. Input material: peripheral blood. All receptors come from a woman between 55 and 75 years old with COVID-19, enrolled during active disease. The CDR3 runs from the conserved cysteine through the conserved F or W. Fields, in order: clone size, J gene, D gene, V gene, CDR3 protein, CDR3 DNA. A D gene is named only where the DNA matches it firmly. The size entry is marked missing in some rows and otherwise reads once, few, many or a size class.

- | TRBJ1-1 | - | TRBV7-9 | CASSYGGNTEAFF | TGTGCCAGCAGCTACGGGGGGAACACTGAAGCTTTCTTT
once | TRBJ1-5 | TRBD1 | TRBV4-1 | CASSPHPRGIGQPQHF | TGCGCCAGCAGCCCGCACCCCAGGGGGATAGGGCAGCCCCAGCATTTT
once | TRBJ2-7 | TRBD1 | TRBV7-3 | CASSRGQGGSYEQYF | TGTGCCAGCAGCCGGGGACAGGGAGGCTCCTACGAGCAGTACTTC
- | TRBJ2-3 | TRBD1 | TRBV30 | CAWSVPGQGADTQYF | TGTGCCTGGAGTGTACCGGGACAGGGGGCAGATACGCAGTATTTT
- | TRBJ1-3 | - | TRBV7-2 | CASSLGPSSGNTIYF | TGTGCCAGCAGCTTAGGCCCGAGCTCTGGAAACACCATATATTTT
- | TRBJ2-7 | TRBD1 | TRBV6-5 | CASSWDRESSYEQYF | TGTGCCAGCAGTTGGGACAGGGAAAGCTCCTACGAGCAGTACTTC
- | TRBJ2-1 | TRBD1 | TRBV7-9 | CASSSRTGEGYNEQFF | TGTGCCAGCAGCTCCCGGACAGGGGAAGGGTACAATGAGCAGTTCTTC
- | TRBJ1-2 | - | TRBV19 | CASTQGLNYGYTF | TGTGCCAGTACGCAGGGGTTAAACTATGGCTACACCTTC
- | TRBJ1-5 | - | TRBV6-8 | CASSPPRDERDQPQHF | TGTGCCAGCAGCCCCCCCCGGGATGAAAGAGATCAGCCCCAGCATTTT
- | TRBJ2-5 | TRBD2 | TRBV5-8 | CASSRLAGDLMRETQYF | TGTGCCAGCAGCCGTCTAGCGGGGGACTTAATGAGGGAGACCCAGTACTTC
- | TRBJ2-7 | TRBD1 | TRBV5-1 | CASSDPGQSYEQYF | TGCGCCAGCAGCGACCCGGGACAGTCCTACGAGCAGTACTTC
- | TRBJ1-2 | - | TRBV4-3 | CASSQDPGTYGYTF | TGCGCCAGCAGCCAAGACCCAGGAACCTATGGCTACACCTTC
- | TRBJ1-5 | TRBD1 | TRBV28 | CASSLDYRGSQPQHF | TGTGCCAGCAGTCTCGATTACAGGGGAAGTCAGCCCCAGCATTTT
once | TRBJ1-2 | - | TRBV13 | CASSLRTGGRLYGYTF | TGTGCCAGCAGCTTACGAACCGGAGGGAGGCTCTATGGCTACACCTTC
- | TRBJ1-2 | - | TRBV7-9 | CASSLGEGGYGYTF | TGTGCCAGCAGCTTAGGAGAGGGAGGCTATGGCTACACCTTC
- | TRBJ1-5 | - | TRBV11-2 | CASSLNEDQPQHF | TGTGCCAGCAGCTTAAATGAGGATCAGCCCCAGCATTTT
- | TRBJ1-4 | - | TRBV3-1/TRBV3-2 | CASSVGGKLFF | TGTGCCAGCAGCGTTGGAGGAAAACTGTTTTTT
- | TRBJ2-2 | TRBD2 | TRBV18 | CASSPFSGGTGELFF | TGTGCCAGCTCACCATTCAGCGGGGGCACCGGGGAGCTGTTTTTT
- | TRBJ1-6 | - | TRBV25-1 | CASSEGTGYNSPLHF | TGTGCCAGCAGTGAGGGAACAGGCTATAATTCACCCCTCCACTTT
- | TRBJ2-7 | - | TRBV7-2 | CASSSLQGYEQYF | TGTGCCAGCAGCTCTCTTCAGGGGTACGAACAGTACTTC
- | TRBJ1-3 | - | TRBV21-1 | CASPQTGRADTIYF | TGTGCCAGTCCTCAGACAGGGAGAGCGGACACCATATATTTT
- | TRBJ1-6 | - | TRBV7-2 | CASSPAGVYSPLHF | TGTGCCAGCAGCCCAGCAGGGGTCTACTCACCCCTCCACTTT
- | TRBJ1-4 | - | TRBV15 | CATSELQGIGIEKLFF | TGTGCCACCAGCGAGCTTCAGGGGATAGGGATTGAAAAACTGTTTTTT
- | TRBJ1-2 | - | TRBV5-4 | CASSLRGTLAYGYTF | TGTGCCAGCAGCTTGCGGGGTACCTTAGCCTATGGCTACACCTTC
- | TRBJ2-5 | TRBD2 | TRBV5-1 | CASSLVSPAGPMWETQYF | TGCGCCAGCAGCTTGGTGAGTCCAGCGGGGCCTATGTGGGAGACCCAGTACTTC
- | TRBJ1-2 | - | TRBV7-2 | CASSWRQAAGGGGYTF | TGTGCCAGCAGCTGGAGACAGGCCGCTGGCGGGGGTGGCTACACCTTC
- | TRBJ2-4 | TRBD2 | TRBV4-2 | CASSQILATGMNIQYF | TGTGCCAGCAGCCAAATACTAGCGACGGGTATGAACATTCAGTACTTC
- | TRBJ1-2 | TRBD1 | TRBV5-6 | CASSRDRVTYGYTF | TGTGCCAGCAGCCGGGACAGGGTAACATATGGCTACACCTTC
few | TRBJ2-7 | - | TRBV7-9 | CASSIDRYDEQYF | TGTGCCAGCAGCATAGACAGGTACGACGAGCAGTACTTC
- | TRBJ1-1 | TRBD1 | TRBV12-3/TRBV12-4 | CASRIQGGTEAFF | TGTGCCAGCAGAATACAGGGGGGGACTGAAGCTTTCTTT
- | TRBJ1-5 | TRBD1 | TRBV2 | CASSLDRGLNQPQHF | TGTGCCAGCAGTCTAGACAGGGGGCTGAATCAGCCCCAGCATTTT